A selection of T cell receptor beta chains follows, all from one sample in a study of shared clonotypes between healthy human individuals. TCRdb's table, derived via immunoSEQ multiplex PCR, lists solely in-frame clones and lacks some. The data contain approximately 1.4 million clones, under 99% of them seen just once; the ten biggest clones take up about 0.45%. The sample was naive CD4+ T cells sorted from blood. All receptors come from a man aged 25 to 40 in good health. CDR3s include the opening cysteine and the closing phenylalanine or tryptophan. A D gene is named only where the DNA matches it firmly. Rows may omit the clone size; those that give it use once, few, many or a size class.

d_gene | abundance | j_gene | v_gene | CDR3aa | CDR3nt
TRBD1 | . | TRBJ2-1 | TRBV5-1 | CASTSDRATYNEQFF | TGCGCCAGCACCTCCGACAGGGCGACCTACAATGAGCAGTTCTTC
TRBD2 | . | TRBJ2-5 | TRBV7-9 | CASSPRLSGSEETQYF | TGTGCCAGCAGCCCTCGGCTTAGCGGGAGTGAGGAGACCCAGTACTTC
. | . | TRBJ1-1 | TRBV27 | CASSIDSTGGVANTEAFF | TGTGCCAGCAGCATAGACTCCACGGGGGGGGTGGCGAACACTGAAGCTTTCTTT
. | . | TRBJ2-7 | TRBV5-8 | CASSLRGGIANEQYF | TGTGCCAGCAGCTTGAGAGGAGGCATTGCGAACGAGCAGTACTTC
. | . | TRBJ2-2 | TRBV7-8 | CASSLGRENTGELFF | TGTGCCAGCAGCTTGGGGCGGGAAAACACCGGGGAGCTGTTTTTT
TRBD2 | . | TRBJ2-7 | TRBV7-9 | CASSRAGTSVDRHEQYF | TGTGCCAGCAGCAGGGCGGGGACTAGCGTTGATCGGCACGAGCAGTACTTC
. | once | TRBJ2-3 | TRBV10-1 | CASSDWDTQYF | TGCGCCAGCAGTGATTGGGATACGCAGTATTTT
. | . | TRBJ2-7 | TRBV29-1 | CSADVESASVQYF | TGCAGCGCTGATGTTGAGTCAGCTTCGGTGCAGTACTTC
TRBD2 | . | TRBJ2-1 | TRBV11-3 | CASSSDPGLSSTNEQFF | TGTGCCAGCAGCTCCGACCCGGGACTATCGTCCACCAATGAGCAGTTCTTC
. | . | TRBJ2-7 | TRBV27 | CASSLIRGEQYF | TGTGCCAGCAGTTTAATCAGGGGCGAGCAGTACTTC
. | . | TRBJ2-1 | TRBV7-2 | CASSPGQYNEQFF | TGTGCCAGCAGCCCCGGACAGTACAATGAGCAGTTCTTC
. | . | TRBJ1-1 | TRBV5-4 | CASSLDRSNTEAFF | TGTGCCAGCAGCTTGGACAGATCGAACACTGAAGCTTTCTTT
. | . | TRBJ2-2 | TRBV28 | CASSPRGGTGELFF | TGTGCCAGCAGTCCCCGGGGTGGGACCGGGGAGCTGTTTTTT
. | . | TRBJ1-4 | TRBV27 | CASSPLGSGEKLFF | TGTGCCAGCAGCCCCTTGGGTTCTGGGGAAAAACTGTTTTTT
TRBD2 | . | TRBJ2-1 | TRBV5-1 | CASTSGGYNEQFF | TGCGCCAGTACTAGCGGAGGATACAATGAGCAGTTCTTC
. | . | TRBJ1-5 | TRBV5-6 | CASSLGIYSNQPQHF | TGTGCCAGCAGCTTAGGGATCTATAGCAATCAGCCCCAGCATTTT
TRBD1 | . | TRBJ2-1 | TRBV5-4 | CASGRQGSYNEQFF | TGTGCCAGCGGCAGACAGGGCTCCTACAATGAGCAGTTCTTC
. | . | TRBJ2-2 | TRBV27 | CASSTRDSRLPGELFF | TGTGCCAGCAGTACACGGGACTCCAGATTGCCCGGGGAGCTGTTTTTT
TRBD2 | . | TRBJ2-5 | TRBV9 | CASSVGRAGAQETQYF | TGTGCCAGCAGCGTCGGAAGAGCGGGAGCCCAAGAGACCCAGTACTTC
. | . | TRBJ1-5 | TRBV28 | CASTGGGLGNQPQHF | TGTGCCAGCACAGGTGGGGGGCTCGGCAATCAGCCCCAGCATTTT